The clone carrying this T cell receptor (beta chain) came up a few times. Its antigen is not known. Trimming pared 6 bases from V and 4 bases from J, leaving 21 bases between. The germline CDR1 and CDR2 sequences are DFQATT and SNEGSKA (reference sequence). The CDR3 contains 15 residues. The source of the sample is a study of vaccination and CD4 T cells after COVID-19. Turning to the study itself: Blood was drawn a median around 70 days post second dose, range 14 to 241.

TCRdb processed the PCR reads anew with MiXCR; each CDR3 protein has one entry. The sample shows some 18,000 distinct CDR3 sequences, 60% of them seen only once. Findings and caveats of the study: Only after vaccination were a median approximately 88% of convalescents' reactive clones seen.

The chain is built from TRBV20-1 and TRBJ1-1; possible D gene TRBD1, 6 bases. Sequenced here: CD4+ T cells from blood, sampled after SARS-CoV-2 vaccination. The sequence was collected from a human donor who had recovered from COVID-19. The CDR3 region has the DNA TGCAGTGCCTCCGCCCCATCCACAGGGCGCACTGAAGCTTTCTTT. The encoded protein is CSASAPSTGRTEAFF.